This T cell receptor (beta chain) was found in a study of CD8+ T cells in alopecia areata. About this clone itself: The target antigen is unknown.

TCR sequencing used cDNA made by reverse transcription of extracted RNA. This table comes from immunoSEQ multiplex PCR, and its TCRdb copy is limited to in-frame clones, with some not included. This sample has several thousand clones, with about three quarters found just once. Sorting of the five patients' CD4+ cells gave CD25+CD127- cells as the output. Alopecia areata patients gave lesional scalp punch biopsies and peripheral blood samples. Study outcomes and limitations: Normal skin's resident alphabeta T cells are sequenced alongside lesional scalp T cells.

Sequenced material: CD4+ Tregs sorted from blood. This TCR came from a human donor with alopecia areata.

The CDR3 nucleotides are TGTGCCAGCTCACCACAGCAGGGATTGAGTCGGTATACGGCCAAAAACATTCAGTACTTC. It specifies CASSPQQGLSRYTAKNIQYF. The rearrangement joins TRBV18 to TRBJ2-4, with a possible D match to TRBD1 (5 bases). The germline V gene has CDR1 KGHSH and CDR2 LQKENI. Trimming shortened V by 1 base and J by 1 base, and 23 bases separated the two germline ends. The CDR3 is 20 amino acids.